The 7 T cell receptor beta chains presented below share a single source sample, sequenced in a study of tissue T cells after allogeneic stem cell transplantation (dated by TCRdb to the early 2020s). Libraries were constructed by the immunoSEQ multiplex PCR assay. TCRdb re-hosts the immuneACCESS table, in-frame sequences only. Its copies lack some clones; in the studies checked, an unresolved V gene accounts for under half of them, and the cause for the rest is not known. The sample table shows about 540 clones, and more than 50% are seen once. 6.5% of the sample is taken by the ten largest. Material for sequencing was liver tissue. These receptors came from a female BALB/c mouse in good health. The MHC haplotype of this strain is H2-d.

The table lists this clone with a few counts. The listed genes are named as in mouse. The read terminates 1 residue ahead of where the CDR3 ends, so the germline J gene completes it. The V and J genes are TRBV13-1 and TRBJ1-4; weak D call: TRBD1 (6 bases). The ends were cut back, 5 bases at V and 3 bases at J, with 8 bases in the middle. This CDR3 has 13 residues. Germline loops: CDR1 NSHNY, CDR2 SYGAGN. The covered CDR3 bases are TGTGCCAGCAGGGGGACAACCAACGAAAGATTATTT. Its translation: CASRGTTNERLF. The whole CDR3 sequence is CASRGTTNERLFF.

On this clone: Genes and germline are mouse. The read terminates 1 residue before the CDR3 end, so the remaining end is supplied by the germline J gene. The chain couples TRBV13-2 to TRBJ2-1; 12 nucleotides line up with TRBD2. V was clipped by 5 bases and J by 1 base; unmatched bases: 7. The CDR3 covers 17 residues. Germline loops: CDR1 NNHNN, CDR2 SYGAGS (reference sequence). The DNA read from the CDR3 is TGTGCCAGCGGGGGGACTGGGGGGAGGAGGAACTATGCTGAGCAGTTC. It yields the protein CASGGTGGRRNYAEQF. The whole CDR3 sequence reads CASGGTGGRRNYAEQFF.

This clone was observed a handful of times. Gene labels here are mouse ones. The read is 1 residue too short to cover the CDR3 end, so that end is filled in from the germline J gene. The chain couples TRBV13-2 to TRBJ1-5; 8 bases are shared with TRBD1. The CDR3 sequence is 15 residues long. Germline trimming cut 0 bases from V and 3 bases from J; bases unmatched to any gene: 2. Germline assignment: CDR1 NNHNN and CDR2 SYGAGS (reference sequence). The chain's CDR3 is CASGDAGQGNQAPLF. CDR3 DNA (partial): TGTGCCAGCGGTGATGCAGGACAGGGCAACCAGGCTCCGCTT.

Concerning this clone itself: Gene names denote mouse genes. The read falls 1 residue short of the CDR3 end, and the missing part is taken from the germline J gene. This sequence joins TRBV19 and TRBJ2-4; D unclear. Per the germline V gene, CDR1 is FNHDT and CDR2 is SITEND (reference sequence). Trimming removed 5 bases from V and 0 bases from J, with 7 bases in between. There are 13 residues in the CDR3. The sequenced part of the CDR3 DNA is TGTGCCAGCAGGCTACATAGTCAAAACACCTTGTAC. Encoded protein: CASRLHSQNTLY. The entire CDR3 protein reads CASRLHSQNTLYF.

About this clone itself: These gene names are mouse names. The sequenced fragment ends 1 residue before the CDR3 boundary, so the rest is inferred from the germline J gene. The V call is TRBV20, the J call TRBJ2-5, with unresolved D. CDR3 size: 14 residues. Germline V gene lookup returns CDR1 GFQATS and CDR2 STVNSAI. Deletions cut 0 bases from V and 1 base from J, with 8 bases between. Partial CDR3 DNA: TGTGGTGCTAGGGAGGGCGGGGACCAAGACACCCAGTAC. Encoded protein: CGAREGGDQDTQY. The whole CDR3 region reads CGAREGGDQDTQYF.

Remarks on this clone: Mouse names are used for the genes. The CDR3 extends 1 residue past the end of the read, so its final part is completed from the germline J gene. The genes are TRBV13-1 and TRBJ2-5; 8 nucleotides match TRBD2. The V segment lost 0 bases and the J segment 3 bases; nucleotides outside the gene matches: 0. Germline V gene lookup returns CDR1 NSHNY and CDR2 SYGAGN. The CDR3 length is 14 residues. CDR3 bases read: TGTGCCAGCAGTGATGTGGGGGGGCAAGACACCCAGTAC. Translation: CASSDVGGQDTQY. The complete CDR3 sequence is CASSDVGGQDTQYF.

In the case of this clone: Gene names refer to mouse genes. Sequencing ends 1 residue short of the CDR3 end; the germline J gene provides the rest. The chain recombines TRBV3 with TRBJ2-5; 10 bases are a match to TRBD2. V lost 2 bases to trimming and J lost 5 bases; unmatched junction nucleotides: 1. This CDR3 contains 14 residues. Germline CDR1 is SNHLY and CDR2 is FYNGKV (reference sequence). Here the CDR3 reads CASSLSGGADTQYF. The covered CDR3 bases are TGTGCCAGCAGCTTATCTGGGGGGGCAGACACCCAGTAC.